The 14 T cell receptor beta chains presented below share a single source sample, sequenced in a study of T-cell reconstitution after alpha-beta-depleted transplantation in children. During its preparation, the TCRbeta library received unique molecular identifiers. Using its own MiXCR run on the PCR reads, TCRdb lists one record per CDR3 protein. In the table there are around 440,000 distinct CDR3 sequences, about 10% of which are singletons. Sequencing used PBMCs, obtained before TCRalphabeta/CD19-depleted stem cell transplant. These receptors were taken from a child aged 2 to 10 with inherited bone marrow failure, due to receive a stem cell transplant.

The chain uses TRBV29-1 and TRBJ1-3; a weak D match, TRBD1 (5 bases). Trimming pared 7 bases from V and 8 bases from J, leaving 12 bases between. The CDR3 length is 11 residues. The germline CDR1 and CDR2 sequences are SQVTM and ANQGSEA. This chain's CDR3 is CSASQGDTIYF. CDR3 DNA: TGCAGCGCCAGTCAGGGAGACACCATATATTTT.

This clonotype has only a few counts. The rearrangement joins TRBV19 to TRBJ2-2; no reliable D call. This CDR3 contains 13 residues. Trimming removed 3 bases at V and 5 bases at J, with 7 bases between. CDR1 and CDR2 (germline): LNHDA, SQIVND (reference sequence). CDR3 protein: CASSILGTGELFF. The CDR3 DNA is TGTGCCAGTAGTATCTTGGGGACCGGGGAGCTGTTTTTT.

The rearrangement uses TRBV15 and TRBJ2-1; D is uncertain. The CDR3 is made up of 14 amino acids. V was trimmed by 4 bases and J by 0 bases, leaving 7 bases between them. CDR1 and CDR2 (germline): LNHNV, YYDKDF (reference sequence). Written as DNA, the CDR3 is TGTGCCACCAGCACAGGTGCCTCCTACAATGAGCAGTTCTTC. It encodes CATSTGASYNEQFF.

Comment on this clonotype: This sequence may be a read error, since a much larger clone differs from it by one base. This chain uses TRBV19 with TRBJ2-1; TRBD2 matches 12 bases. The ends lost 5 bases at V and 8 bases at J; junction bases unmatched: 7. CDR1 and CDR2 (germline): LNHDA, SQIVND (reference sequence). This CDR3 has 15 residues. The CDR3 region is CASSGASGRDHEQFF. CDR3 DNA: TGTGCCAGTAGTGGGGCTAGCGGGAGGGATCATGAGCAGTTCTTC. Full variable domain (remainder filled in from reference TRBV19 and TRBJ2-1): DGGITQSPKYLFRKEGQNVTLSCEQNLNHDAMYWYRQDPGQGLRLIYYSQIVNDFQKGDIAEGYSVSREKKESFPLTVTSAQKNPTAFYLCASSGASGRDHEQFFGPGTRLTVL.

This clonotype was seen many times. This chain uses TRBV7-2 with TRBJ1-1; D not certain. The CDR3 contains 15 residues. V was cut by 2 bases and J by 4 bases, with 14 bases left in between. Germline V gene data show CDR1 as SGHTA and CDR2 as FQGNSA. DNA of the CDR3: TGTGCCAGCAGCTTACAGGTGGGATGGGGCACTGAAGCTTTCTTT. Translation gives CASSLQVGWGTEAFF.

The rearrangement uses TRBV2 and TRBJ2-1, with no clear D. V lost 8 bases and J 8 bases, leaving 22 bases between the germline ends. The CDR3 contains 15 residues. CDR1 is SNHLY and CDR2 is FYNNEI in the germline V gene. Here the CDR3 reads CASVEIKLMGDEQFF. CDR3 DNA sequence: TGTGCCAGCGTAGAGATTAAGTTGATGGGCGATGAGCAGTTCTTC.

This clonotype was recorded many times. This rearrangement joins TRBV4-2 to TRBJ2-5, with D unclear. Per germline, CDR1 LGHNA and CDR2 YNFKEQ. V was cut by 4 bases and J by 2 bases, with 11 bases left in between. The CDR3 has 14 residues. The CDR3 loop is CASSPTIRQETQYF. For the CDR3, the DNA is TGTGCCAGCAGCCCGACGATTCGGCAAGAGACCCAGTACTTC.

The chain is built from TRBV6-5 and TRBJ2-7, with TRBD2 matching over 8 bases. The trim removed 5 bases at V and 5 bases at J, leaving 8 bases unmatched. Germline CDR1 MNHEY, CDR2 SVGAGI. The CDR3 sequence is 14 residues long. The CDR3 DNA is TGTGCCAGCAGTACCCAGTTACTAGCGGACGAGCAGTACTTC. Translating gives CASSTQLLADEQYF.

This clonotype was seen a handful of times. As DNA, the CDR3 is TGCAGTGCTAGAGATAAGAGCCTAGCGGGTGCTAATGAGCAGTTCTTC. Its protein is CSARDKSLAGANEQFF. The V and J genes are TRBV20-1 and TRBJ2-1; 8 bases agree with TRBD2. Unmatched junction bases numbered 11, after V lost 0 bases and J lost 7 bases. Germline CDR1 is DFQATT and CDR2 is SNEGSKA (reference sequence). The CDR3 consists of 16 residues.

In this sample, this clonotype turned up many times. The CDR3 coding sequence is TGTGCCAGCAAGCCGTCGGCAAGGTACAATGAGCAGTTCTTC. Its translation: CASKPSARYNEQFF. This sequence joins TRBV7-2 and TRBJ2-1; D is undetermined. The germline V and J ends were trimmed by 7 bases and 4 bases, with 14 bases remaining between them. The CDR3 has 14 amino acids. Per germline, CDR1 SGHTA and CDR2 FQGNSA.

At least ten counts were recorded for this clonotype. V gene TRBV12-3 or TRBV12-4 combines with J gene TRBJ2-7, with TRBD2 identical over 7 bases. The junction had 10 bases not matched to a gene; V was cut back by 6 bases and J by 2 bases. The CDR3 covers 15 residues. The CDR3 DNA reads as TGTGCCAGCAGCCCTGGTGGGGGGGGGGCCTACGAGCAGTACTTC. It encodes CASSPGGGGAYEQYF.

This clonotype has at least ten counts. This chain links TRBV5-1 with TRBJ2-3; D perhaps matches TRBD1 (5 bases). V lost 3 bases to trimming and J lost 2 bases, with 10 bases between them. This CDR3 spans 14 amino acids. Looked up from germline, CDR1 is SGHRS and CDR2 is YFSETQ. CDR3 sequence reads: CASSSRALTDTQYF. The CDR3, as DNA: TGCGCCAGCAGCTCCAGGGCCCTCACAGATACGCAGTATTTT.

This clonotype occurred many times. The chain is built from TRBV7-9 and TRBJ2-5; D ambiguous. V was clipped by 2 bases and J by 0 bases, with 10 bases between them. CDR1 is SEHNR and CDR2 is FQNEAQ in the germline V gene (reference sequence). This CDR3 spans 15 amino acids. The CDR3 region is CASSLLNSYQETQYF. Here the CDR3 DNA reads TGTGCCAGCAGCTTACTTAATTCGTACCAAGAGACCCAGTACTTC.

There are many counts of this clonotype. The rearrangement joins TRBV28 to TRBJ2-3; D may be TRBD1 (5 bases). V lost 3 bases and J lost 0, with 13 bases in between. The CDR3 is made up of 16 amino acids. Germline V gives CDR1 MDHEN, CDR2 SYDVKM. The CDR3 nucleotides read TGTGCCAGCAGTTTTGGCGACAGTTCTAGCACAGATACGCAGTATTTT. It codes for CASSFGDSSSTDTQYF.